A selection of T cell receptor beta chains follows, all from one sample in a study of long-term antiretroviral therapy in people with HIV. Assay: immunoSEQ multiplex PCR; the TCRdb copy retains only in-frame clones and omits some. The repertoire holds 15,000 to 20,000 clones, with approximately 86% as singletons. The starting material was unsorted PBMCs, obtained 2.1 years after starting antiretroviral therapy. The receptors originated from a man between 18 and 35 years old with HIV. Both conserved end residues are part of each CDR3.

v_call cdr3_aa
TRBV5-6 CASSSGDLGSNQPQHF
TRBV5-5 CASSLGPKLYGYTF
TRBV19 CASSSGTGDYEQYF
TRBV19 CASSPTGTATYEQYF
TRBV7-8 CASSQGLGQPQHF
TRBV6-1 CASSMRENNEQFF
TRBV4-3 CASSQQGTDTQYF
TRBV18 CASSPGQKYEQYF
TRBV12-2 CASRPGVTYEQYF
TRBV14 CASSTWAAEQCF
TRBV7-8 CASSYEPREGAVGYSNQPQHF
TRBV30 CAWSEGDTYEQYF
TRBV4-2 CASSRLAGVYEQYF
TRBV7-2 CASSLGLTDTNYGYTF
TRBV27 CASSPTGTAAEKLFF
TRBV7-3 CASSPFDGATYNEQFF
TRBV5-1 CASSSQGRGEKLFF
TRBV27 CASDLTGTSYNEQFF
TRBV5-1 CASSLAAGGPGEQFF
TRBV19 CASNPGADSGANVLTF
TRBV7-3 CASSLDIAGVNNEQFF
TRBV11-2 CASSPQVKTYEQYF
TRBV9 CASSVDWGVNTEAFF
TRBV19 CASSIGGHEQYF
TRBV19 CASSPAGPYEQYF
TRBV11-2 CASSPRSAERGQETQYF